This is a list of T cell receptor beta chains from one sample in a study of T-cell memory formation after mild COVID-19. One entry per CDR3 protein, called by TCRdb with MiXCR from the 5' RACE reads. The data contain fewer than 350,000 distinct CDR3 sequences, approximately 15% of them seen just once; the ten biggest clones take up about 20%. Sequencing was carried out using PBMCs or a T cell subset sorted from them (not recorded which). These receptors all come from a man between 18 and 29 years old who had mild COVID-19 (a few samples of this study predate the infection). Cell type and time point are not known. CDR3s include the opening cysteine and the closing phenylalanine or tryptophan. Fields, in order: CDR3 DNA, CDR3 protein, D gene, clone size, V gene, J gene. The D gene is left open where the match is weak. Size is omitted from some rows. Given values are once, few, many or a class for expanded clones.

CDR3 DNA: TGTGCCAGCAGCCAAGACCACGAAAAACTGTTTTTT
CDR3 protein: CASSQDHEKLFF
D gene: NA
clone size: NA
V gene: TRBV4-2
J gene: TRBJ1-4

CDR3 DNA: TGTGCCAGCAGTAGAACGGCACGTCGGGAAGCTTTCTTT
CDR3 protein: CASSRTARREAFF
D gene: NA
clone size: few
V gene: TRBV6-2/TRBV6-3
J gene: TRBJ1-1

CDR3 DNA: TGCGCCAGCAGCCAAGTAGCTGGACAGGCAGCGGGGACCCAGTACTTC
CDR3 protein: CASSQVAGQAAGTQYF
D gene: NA
clone size: NA
V gene: TRBV4-3
J gene: TRBJ2-5

CDR3 DNA: TGTGCCAGCAGCTTAGGAACGGGGGGCGCTTACAATGAGCAGTTCTTC
CDR3 protein: CASSLGTGGAYNEQFF
D gene: NA
clone size: few
V gene: TRBV7-8
J gene: TRBJ2-1

CDR3 DNA: TGTGCCAGCAGGACCACAGGGTTCGGAAGAAACACCATATATTTT
CDR3 protein: CASRTTGFGRNTIYF
D gene: NA
clone size: NA
V gene: TRBV6-5
J gene: TRBJ1-3

CDR3 DNA: TGTGCCAGCAGCTTAGTAATAGCGGGTGGAGATGAGCAGTTCTTC
CDR3 protein: CASSLVIAGGDEQFF
D gene: TRBD2
clone size: few
V gene: TRBV7-9
J gene: TRBJ2-1

CDR3 DNA: TGTGCCAGCAGTGACCCTCGTCCTCCCTACGAGCAGTACTTC
CDR3 protein: CASSDPRPPYEQYF
D gene: NA
clone size: NA
V gene: TRBV2
J gene: TRBJ2-7

CDR3 DNA: TGCGCCAGCAGCCAGGGCCCGGGGACCGGGGAGCTGTTTTTT
CDR3 protein: CASSQGPGTGELFF
D gene: NA
clone size: few
V gene: TRBV4-3
J gene: TRBJ2-2

CDR3 DNA: TGTGCCAGCAGCATACAGGGGCAGGGCACTGAAGCTTTCTTT
CDR3 protein: CASSIQGQGTEAFF
D gene: TRBD1
clone size: NA
V gene: TRBV7-2
J gene: TRBJ1-1

CDR3 DNA: TGCGCCAGCAGCGAGGGGACACTGGAGACCCAGTACTTC
CDR3 protein: CASSEGTLETQYF
D gene: NA
clone size: many
V gene: TRBV5-1
J gene: TRBJ2-5

CDR3 DNA: TGCAGTGCTAGACCGAGGACAGGGGAGGACTATGGCTACACCTTC
CDR3 protein: CSARPRTGEDYGYTF
D gene: TRBD1
clone size: few
V gene: TRBV20-1
J gene: TRBJ1-2

CDR3 DNA: TGCAGTGCAAAACAGGGAGTCCTCTACGAGCAGTACTTC
CDR3 protein: CSAKQGVLYEQYF
D gene: NA
clone size: NA
V gene: TRBV20-1
J gene: TRBJ2-7

CDR3 DNA: TGTGCCAGCACTGGGGGGAACACAGATACGCAGTATTTT
CDR3 protein: CASTGGNTDTQYF
D gene: NA
clone size: many
V gene: TRBV7-3
J gene: TRBJ2-3

CDR3 DNA: TGTGCCAGCACTCCCTCGGAAGTTCACCACAACTATGGCTACACCTTC
CDR3 protein: CASTPSEVHHNYGYTF
D gene: NA
clone size: few
V gene: TRBV12-3/TRBV12-4
J gene: TRBJ1-2

CDR3 DNA: TGCGCCAGCAGCTTGGGACAGGGTTCGGATACGCAGTATTTT
CDR3 protein: CASSLGQGSDTQYF
D gene: TRBD1
clone size: many
V gene: TRBV4-3
J gene: TRBJ2-3

CDR3 DNA: TGTGCCAGCAGCACCATAACGGGGGGCTATGGCTACACCTTC
CDR3 protein: CASSTITGGYGYTF
D gene: NA
clone size: NA
V gene: TRBV5-6
J gene: TRBJ1-2

CDR3 DNA: TGCAGCATAACAGGCCCGAGCACAGATACGCAGTATTTT
CDR3 protein: CSITGPSTDTQYF
D gene: NA
clone size: many
V gene: TRBV29-1
J gene: TRBJ2-3

CDR3 DNA: TGCGCCAGCAGCTTGGGGGTCGCGAGCACCGGGGAGCTGTTTTTT
CDR3 protein: CASSLGVASTGELFF
D gene: NA
clone size: NA
V gene: TRBV5-1
J gene: TRBJ2-2

CDR3 DNA: TGCAGCACTCAAAAGGATTCAGGGGCGAACACTGAAGCTTTCTTT
CDR3 protein: CSTQKDSGANTEAFF
D gene: NA
clone size: many
V gene: TRBV29-1
J gene: TRBJ1-1

CDR3 DNA: TGTGCCAGCGGGGGGAACCAAGAGACCCAGTACTTC
CDR3 protein: CASGGNQETQYF
D gene: NA
clone size: few
V gene: TRBV2
J gene: TRBJ2-5

CDR3 DNA: TGTGCCACCAAGTCGGGACAGATTAGAAACTCTGGAAACACCATATATTTT
CDR3 protein: CATKSGQIRNSGNTIYF
D gene: NA
clone size: few
V gene: TRBV21-1
J gene: TRBJ1-3

CDR3 DNA: TGTGCCACCAGCAGAGCAGTTGATGGGCGGGTGAATTCACCCCTCCACTTT
CDR3 protein: CATSRAVDGRVNSPLHF
D gene: NA
clone size: NA
V gene: TRBV15
J gene: TRBJ1-6

CDR3 DNA: TGTGCCACCAGTGAAGGCAGGGGATCCTACGAGCAGTACTTC
CDR3 protein: CATSEGRGSYEQYF
D gene: NA
clone size: NA
V gene: TRBV24-1
J gene: TRBJ2-7